The entry below describes one T cell receptor (beta chain). CDR1 SNHLY and CDR2 FYNNEI come from the germline V gene. The CDR3 is 14 amino acids. V was trimmed by 6 bases and J by 6 bases, leaving 15 bases between them. TCR beta CDR3 sequences were amplified from RNA transcripts. Carried out on the TCR CDR3, a first-round RT-PCR used the HTBI primer set. TCRdb reprocessed the multiplex PCR reads via MiXCR and lists one record per CDR3 protein. The sample includes roughly 580,000 distinct CDR3 sequences, around 46% of them seen just once. Diagnoses were established using clinical symptoms, serum thyroxine and TRAb, thyroid ultrasound and orbital computed tomography. These data come from a study of T cells in Graves' hyperthyroidism and ophthalmopathy.

The sequence was collected from a woman under 30 with Graves' hyperthyroidism. This sequence joins TRBV2 and TRBJ1-5; weak D call: TRBD1 (6 bases). The material sequenced was peripheral blood or thyroid tissue (not recorded which). The CDR3 DNA is TGTGCCAGCAGGGACAGCGGGACTGGTCAGCCCCAGCATTTT. Translating it yields CASRDSGTGQPQHF.